The clone carrying this T cell receptor (beta chain) was counted a single time. This record comes from a study of shared clonotypes between healthy human individuals. Terminally differentiated effector memory CD45RA+ cells were left out of the naive CD8 fraction, which was CD45RO-negative and positively selected for CCR7. Genomic DNA (from each subset) was split evenly across several immunoSEQ plates. TCRdb's copy holds only in-frame clones and misses some; the assay was immunoSEQ multiplex PCR. The sample holds around 2.1 million clones; under 95% are singletons and the top ten take more than 1.5%. This CDR3 is built from 16 residues. With 2 bases removed from V and 7 bases from J, the gap between germline ends came to 15 bases. Looked up from germline, CDR1 is MDHEN and CDR2 is SYDVKM.

The rearrangement joins TRBV28 to TRBJ1-6; maybe TRBD1 (5 bases). The sequence was obtained from a young man in good health. Some clones in this sample may be carry-over from other donors' samples. The sample comprised naive CD8+ T cells from PBMCs. This CDR3 reads CASSLRGTLENSPLHF. The CDR3 DNA is TGTGCCAGCAGTTTACGGGGCACCCTAGAGAATTCACCCCTCCACTTT.